This T cell receptor (beta chain) was obtained from a study of response to subunit inactivated influenza vaccine. General study results and limits: Authors suggested each seasonal influenza vaccination recruits few new T cells.

This clonotype occurred a few times. What it recognizes is unknown. CDR1 is DFQATT and CDR2 is SNEGSKA in the germline V gene (reference sequence). This CDR3 is built from 12 residues. Trimming removed 5 bases at V and 7 bases at J, with 14 bases between. TCRdb itself ran the RT-PCR reads through MiXCR, one entry per CDR3 protein. The table includes 500,000 to 650,000 distinct CDR3 sequences, 7.6% detected once. This sequence originates from a man in his fifties or sixties who received an inactivated influenza vaccine. The chain carries TRBV20-1 and TRBJ1-2; a weak D match, TRBD1 (6 bases). The sample here was PBMCs from blood, taken less than 30 months after vaccination. The CDR3 reads CSAGVGAGGYTF. CDR3 DNA: TGCAGTGCTGGGGTGGGGGCCGGTGGCTACACCTTC.